The 27 T cell receptor beta chains below all came from one sample that was sequenced in a study of naive and memory T cell subsets. Points from the study as a whole: Possibly reflecting memory cells re-expressing CD45RA, a few larger clonotypes occurred in naive repertoires, especially CD8.

An equimolar mix of two oligonucleotides served as the beta constant-region primer for TRBC1 and TRBC2. Nested alpha and beta constant-region primers with the SP2 primer drove four PCR rounds on ligated cDNA. TCRdb re-called the UMI-ligation and nested PCR reads through MiXCR, storing one row per CDR3 protein. This sample has around 100,000 distinct CDR3 sequences, with roughly 15% found just once. Their antigens are not known. Sequenced input: naive CD8+ T cells from blood. All receptors come from a human donor in good health.

This clonotype has more than one count but fewer than ten. The chain carries TRBV4-3 and TRBJ2-7; weak D call: TRBD2 (6 bases). The CDR3 covers 14 residues. The germline V gene has CDR1 LGHNA and CDR2 YSLEER. Trimming cost V 0 bases and J 7 bases, with 13 bases left between them. The CDR3 region has the DNA TGCGCCAGCAGCCAAGATCGGAGGGCCGGGGAGCAGTACTTC. This translates into CASSQDRRAGEQYF.

V and J are TRBV2 and TRBJ1-5; 7 bases are a match to TRBD1. V trimming: 8 bases; J trimming: 0 bases; junction bases outside the gene matches: 7. The germline V gene encodes CDR1 SNHLY and CDR2 FYNNEI. This CDR3 has 15 amino acids. The CDR3 DNA is TGTGCCAGCGGGACAGACCTTAATAGCAATCAGCCCCAGCATTTT. Translation: CASGTDLNSNQPQHF.

The gene calls are TRBV29-1 and TRBJ2-1; 8 bases are shared with TRBD2. There are 17 residues in the CDR3. Unmatched junction bases numbered 17, after V lost 2 bases and J lost 8 bases. CDR1 and CDR2 (germline): SQVTM, ANQGSEA. The CDR3 loop reads CSVELGVYREGLDEQFF. The CDR3 DNA reads TGCAGCGTTGAATTGGGGGTCTACCGGGAGGGCCTAGATGAGCAGTTCTTC.

The table lists this clonotype with a few counts. This rearrangement joins TRBV20-1 to TRBJ1-1; unclear D gene. Germline V gene data show CDR1 as DFQATT and CDR2 as SNEGSKA (reference sequence). This CDR3 contains 14 residues. Trimming removed 0 bases at V and 6 bases at J, with 14 bases between. The CDR3 sequence is CSAREPGVLAEAFF. In DNA, the CDR3 is TGCAGTGCTAGAGAGCCTGGGGTTTTGGCTGAAGCTTTCTTT.

This clonotype has a count of ten or more. The chain is built from TRBV16 and TRBJ1-6; tentatively, D is TRBD1 (5 bases). Germline V CDR1 and CDR2: KGHSY, FQNENV. Trimming stripped 4 bases from V and 0 bases from J, with 16 bases between. The CDR3 is 18 amino acids. The CDR3 loop reads CASSRSGPRSSYNSPLHF. In DNA form, the CDR3 reads TGTGCCAGCAGCCGCTCGGGACCGAGGAGCTCCTATAATTCACCCCTCCACTTT.

This clonotype showed up just a few times. The DNA of the CDR3 is TGTGCCAGCAGTTTATCCGGGCGGGACTATGGCTACACCTTC. Translating it yields CASSLSGRDYGYTF. The chain has TRBV27 and TRBJ1-2, with D unresolved. V gave up 0 bases and J gave up 3 bases, with 8 bases separating them. CDR3 length equals 14 residues. Germline CDR1 and CDR2: MNHEY and SMNVEV (reference sequence).

This clonotype has a count of ten or more. V and J are TRBV6-6 and TRBJ1-5, with D uncertain. V dropped 3 bases and J dropped 0 bases, with 3 bases sitting between them. The germline V gene encodes CDR1 MNHNY and CDR2 SVGAGI (reference sequence). This CDR3 region has 13 residues. The CDR3 bases are TGTGCCAGCAGTTATGATAGCAATCAGCCCCAGCATTTT. This sequence encodes CASSYDSNQPQHF.

The rearrangement uses TRBV12-3 or TRBV12-4 and TRBJ1-2; TRBD1 agrees at 7 bases. There are 14 residues in the CDR3. V gave up 5 bases and J gave up 3 bases; unmatched junction bases: 6. CDR3 protein: CASSTTGTDYGYTF. The CDR3 DNA reads TGTGCCAGCAGTACCACCGGGACAGACTATGGCTACACCTTC.

This clonotype occurred a few times. The chain combines TRBV2 with TRBJ2-7; 7 bases align to TRBD1. The CDR3 totals 15 residues. The V and J ends lost 8 bases and 4 bases, in that order; junction bases with no gene match: 14. Germline lookup yields CDR1 SNHLY and CDR2 FYNNEI. The CDR3 here is CASQDPERGLYEQYF. DNA for the CDR3: TGTGCCAGCCAAGACCCCGAAAGGGGGCTTTACGAGCAGTACTTC. Combining the CDR3 with reference TRBV2 and TRBJ2-7 gives the whole variable domain EPEVTQTPSHQVTQMGQEVILRCVPISNHLYFYWYRQILGQKVEFLVSFYNNEISEKSEIFDDQFSVERPDGSNFTLKIRSTKLEDSAMYFCASQDPERGLYEQYFGPGTRLTVT.

The sample holds many counts of this clonotype. The V gene is TRBV6-2 or TRBV6-3, the J gene TRBJ2-1, with a possible D match to TRBD1 (6 bases). Germline loops: CDR1 MNHEY, CDR2 SVGEGT. V was shortened by 0 bases and J by 6 bases, with 27 bases between the two germline ends. The CDR3 has 20 residues. This CDR3 is CASSYSSGTQFDRAPNEQFF. In nucleotides, the CDR3 is TGTGCCAGCAGTTACTCATCCGGGACACAGTTTGACCGTGCACCCAATGAGCAGTTCTTC.

This clonotype was found a few times. J is TRBJ2-7 and V is TRBV7-2; 8 bases line up with TRBD1. The CDR3 contains 13 residues. CDR1 SGHTA and CDR2 FQGNSA come from the germline V gene. The J segment lost 4 bases and the V segment lost 6 bases, leaving 5 bases of the junction unmatched. The CDR3 sequence: CASRLTGGYEQYF. As DNA, the CDR3 is TGTGCCAGCAGGCTAACAGGGGGGTACGAGCAGTACTTC.

This clonotype was observed a few times. This sequence joins TRBV7-2 and TRBJ1-1; D is uncertain. V lost 4 bases and J 1 base, leaving 4 bases between the germline ends. The CDR3 has 12 residues. Germline V CDR1 and CDR2: SGHTA, FQGNSA. The CDR3 here is CASSSQNTEAFF. Here the CDR3 DNA reads TGTGCCAGCAGCTCCCAGAACACTGAAGCTTTCTTT. Variable domain in full (rest from reference TRBV7-2 and TRBJ1-1): GAGVSQSPSNKVTEKGKDVELRCDPISGHTALYWYRQSLGQGLEFLIYFQGNSAPDKSGLPSDRFSAERTGGSVSTLTIQRTQQEDSAVYLCASSSQNTEAFFGQGTRLTVV.

The sample holds many counts of this clonotype. The chain has TRBV4-3 and TRBJ2-7; TRBD1 matches 8 bases. V dropped 1 base and J dropped 6; count of bases not matched to a gene: 23. The V gene's germline CDR1 is LGHNA and CDR2 YSLEER. The CDR3 is 20 amino acids. The CDR3: CASSQGLRLSLGQDPAEQYF. The DNA of the CDR3 is TGCGCCAGCAGCCAAGGCCTGAGACTTTCGTTGGGACAGGACCCGGCCGAGCAGTACTTC.

This clonotype showed up just a few times. The rearrangement joins TRBV28 to TRBJ2-7; the match to TRBD1 covers 7 bases. Germline V lookup: CDR1 MDHEN, CDR2 SYDVKM. There are 11 residues in the CDR3. The V and J ends lost 8 bases and 5 bases, in that order; junction bases with no gene match: 3. The CDR3 sequence: CASGDRDEQYF. CDR3 DNA: TGTGCCAGCGGAGACAGGGACGAGCAGTACTTC.

In this sample, this clonotype turned up a few times. The genes are TRBV5-6 and TRBJ2-5, with D possibly being TRBD1 (7 bases). This CDR3 is built from 16 residues. Germline V gene sequence: CDR1 SGHDT, CDR2 YYEEEE. V lost 1 base to trimming and J lost 4 bases, with 17 bases between them. DNA for the CDR3: TGTGCCAGCAGCTTGCCAGGGGGAGGTTGGGGAGAGACCCAGTACTTC. Residues: CASSLPGGGWGETQYF.

The chain joins TRBV6-5 to TRBJ2-2; tentatively, D is TRBD1 or TRBD2 (6 bases each). This CDR3 has 15 residues. Germline lookup yields CDR1 MNHEY and CDR2 SVGAGI. Deletions cut 6 bases from V and 3 bases from J, with 14 bases between. The CDR3 is CASSHSGGYTGELFF. Written as DNA, the CDR3 is TGTGCCAGCAGCCACTCCGGGGGCTACACCGGGGAGCTGTTTTTT.

The rearrangement uses TRBV12-3 or TRBV12-4 and TRBJ2-1; 7 nucleotides match TRBD2. V shed 7 bases, J shed 4 bases, and the junction held 7 bases outside the gene matches. The CDR3 totals 14 residues. CDR3 residues: CASNGAGKYNEQFF. The CDR3, as DNA: TGTGCCAGCAACGGAGCGGGAAAATACAATGAGCAGTTCTTC.

The chain combines TRBV20-1 with TRBJ1-1; D not certain. The length of the CDR3 is 13 residues. V was shortened by 6 bases and J by 1 base, with 12 bases between the two germline ends. Germline CDR1 reads DFQATT; CDR2 reads SNEGSKA (reference sequence). The CDR3 sequence is CSARFFENTEAFF. The CDR3 DNA follows: TGCAGTGCCCGTTTTTTCGAGAACACTGAAGCTTTCTTT.

This clonotype was found many times. This chain links TRBV5-4 with TRBJ2-7, with TRBD1 as a possible D gene (6 bases). Germline lookup yields CDR1 SGHNT and CDR2 YYREEE (reference sequence). This CDR3 comprises 14 residues. The V end was cut by 2 bases, the J end by 2 bases, with 11 bases between. In DNA form, the CDR3 reads TGTGCCAGCAGCTTCCGGGACACCACCTACGAGCAGTACTTC. It codes for CASSFRDTTYEQYF.

This clonotype appeared a few times. J is TRBJ1-3 and V is TRBV20-1; the D is unclear. V lost 0 bases and J lost 7, with 4 bases in between. The CDR3 runs 11 residues. Germline CDR1 is DFQATT and CDR2 is SNEGSKA (reference sequence). The CDR3 protein is CSARDLNTIYF. The CDR3 bases are TGCAGTGCTAGAGATCTTAACACCATATATTTT.

The V and J genes are TRBV7-2 and TRBJ1-3; no reliable D call. V was shortened by 1 base and J by 2 bases, with 12 bases between the two germline ends. Germline CDR1 is SGHTA and CDR2 is FQGNSA. The CDR3 spans 16 residues. The CDR3 is CASSLVEEGTGNTIYF. CDR3 bases: TGTGCCAGCAGCTTAGTGGAGGAAGGGACTGGAAACACCATATATTTT. Full variable domain (outside the CDR3, taken from reference TRBV7-2 and TRBJ1-3): GAGVSQSPSNKVTEKGKDVELRCDPISGHTALYWYRQSLGQGLEFLIYFQGNSAPDKSGLPSDRFSAERTGGSVSTLTIQRTQQEDSAVYLCASSLVEEGTGNTIYFGEGSWLTVV.

This sequence joins TRBV15 and TRBJ2-1, with 10 bases aligning to TRBD2. The CDR3 extends over 15 amino acids. V was pared by 5 bases and J by 6 bases, with 7 bases of the junction left unmatched. Germline V gene sequence: CDR1 LNHNV, CDR2 YYDKDF (reference sequence). CDR3 in amino acids: CATSYSGLAINEQFF. DNA of the CDR3: TGTGCCACCAGCTATTCGGGACTAGCGATCAATGAGCAGTTCTTC.

This chain connects TRBV11-2 to TRBJ1-1, with D possibly being TRBD1 (5 bases). V was cut by 5 bases and J by 3 bases, with 13 bases left in between. The germline V gene encodes CDR1 SGHAT and CDR2 FQNNGV. This CDR3 comprises 14 residues. The CDR3 sequence: CASSLHQGYTEAFF. The CDR3 DNA is TGTGCCAGCAGCCTTCATCAGGGATACACTGAAGCTTTCTTT.

The chain employs TRBV5-4 and TRBJ2-7, with 9 positions matching TRBD2. The germline CDR1 and CDR2 sequences are SGHNT and YYREEE (reference sequence). The CDR3 length is 15 residues. With V trimmed by 1 base and J by 3 bases, 5 bases remained unmatched. The CDR3 DNA reads TGTGCCAGCAGCTTGATCGGGACTAGCTTCTACGAGCAGTACTTC. Its translation: CASSLIGTSFYEQYF.

V is TRBV7-2 and J is TRBJ2-1, with TRBD2 identical over 11 bases. J was trimmed by 4 bases and V by 4 bases; bases with no gene match: 3. The CDR3 extends over 15 amino acids. The germline V gene encodes CDR1 SGHTA and CDR2 FQGNSA. CDR3 sequence: CASSYTSGGYNEQFF. CDR3 sequence (DNA): TGTGCCAGCAGCTACACTAGCGGGGGATACAATGAGCAGTTCTTC.

This clonotype was detected a few times. The rearrangement links TRBV14 to TRBJ2-3; D unresolved. V shed 1 base and J shed 0 bases, with 5 bases lying between them. Germline loops: CDR1 SGHDN, CDR2 FVKESK. The CDR3 has 14 amino acids. CDR3 sequence reads: CASSQGSSTDTQYF. DNA for the CDR3: TGTGCCAGCAGCCAAGGTAGCAGCACAGATACGCAGTATTTT.

The V gene is TRBV4-2, the J gene TRBJ1-5; 7 bases map to TRBD1. Germline trimming cut 5 bases from V and 4 bases from J; bases unmatched to any gene: 8. Germline assignment: CDR1 LGHNA and CDR2 YNFKEQ. This CDR3 spans 15 amino acids. This CDR3 reads CASSTWDSPNQPQHF. The CDR3 DNA reads as TGTGCCAGCAGCACTTGGGACAGTCCGAATCAGCCCCAGCATTTT.